This TCR beta chain was observed in a study of control samples from healthy donors and cancer patients. Clones were sequenced by immunoSEQ multiplex PCR, and TCRdb holds only the in-frame ones, with some missing. In the table there are 400,000 to 450,000 clones, about nine tenths of which are singletons. The length of the CDR3 is 18 residues. V was shortened by 0 bases and J by 4 bases, with 21 bases between the two germline ends. Germline-derived CDR1 and CDR2 are LGHDT and YNNKEL (reference sequence). A single count supports this clone. The J gene is TRBJ1-2, the V gene TRBV3-1 (or the pseudogene TRBV3-2); D gene unclear. Sequencing was done on a sample of PBMCs. The TCR was taken from a man aged 35-49 years with head and neck cancer. CDR3 residues: CASSQDLGWQDVTYGYTF. CDR3 nucleotides: TGTGCCAGCAGCCAAGATCTAGGCTGGCAGGATGTGACCTATGGCTACACCTTC.